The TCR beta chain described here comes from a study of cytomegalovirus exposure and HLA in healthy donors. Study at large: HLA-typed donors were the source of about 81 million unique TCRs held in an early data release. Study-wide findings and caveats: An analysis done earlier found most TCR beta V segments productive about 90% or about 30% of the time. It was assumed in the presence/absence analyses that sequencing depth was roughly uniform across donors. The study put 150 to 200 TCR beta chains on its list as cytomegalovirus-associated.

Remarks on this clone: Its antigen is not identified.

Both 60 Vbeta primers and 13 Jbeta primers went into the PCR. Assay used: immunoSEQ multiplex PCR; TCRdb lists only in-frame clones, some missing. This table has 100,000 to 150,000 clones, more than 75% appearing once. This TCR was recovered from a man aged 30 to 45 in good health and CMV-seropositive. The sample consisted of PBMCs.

The CDR3 DNA sequence: TGTGCCAGCAGCCCAGCGGGGACGGGACAGGTCCTCGAGCAGTACTTC. This sequence encodes CASSPAGTGQVLEQYF. This chain links TRBV7-6 with TRBJ2-7; D is possibly TRBD1 (8 bases). Germline lookup yields CDR1 SGHVS and CDR2 FNYEAQ. The CDR3 sequence is 16 residues long. The V end was cut by 5 bases, the J end by 6 bases, with 23 bases between.